This TCR beta chain was identified during a study of blood T cell repertoires in COVID-19. The CDR3 spans 13 residues. Trimming shortened V by 3 bases and J by 5 bases, and 10 bases separated the two germline ends. This table comes from immunoSEQ multiplex PCR, and its TCRdb copy is limited to in-frame clones, with some not included. The sample holds 350,000 to 400,000 clones; around 88% are singletons and the top ten take about 7.6%. The chain carries TRBV12-3 or TRBV12-4 and TRBJ2-5, with D perhaps matching TRBD1 (5 bases). Sequences were obtained from peripheral blood. This receptor was obtained from a woman aged 55 to 70 with COVID-19, enrolled during active disease. The chain's CDR3 is CASSFPGMETQYF. The CDR3 DNA reads as TGTGCCAGCAGTTTCCCAGGGATGGAGACCCAGTACTTC.